What follows describes a single T cell receptor beta chain. The entry originates in a study of T-cell reconstitution after alpha-beta-depleted transplantation in children. Unique molecular identifiers were used to barcode this TCRbeta library. One entry per CDR3 protein results from TCRdb running MiXCR on the PCR reads. The table lists 70,000 or so distinct CDR3 sequences, roughly 10% of them singletons. The CDR3 runs 18 residues. With 5 bases removed from V and 3 bases from J, the gap between germline ends came to 23 bases. Germline V lookup: CDR1 MNHEY, CDR2 SMNVEV (reference sequence). This specimen was PBMCs, taken before TCRalphabeta/CD19-depleted stem cell transplant. V usage is TRBV27 and J usage is TRBJ2-1; D remains unclear. The source is a boy aged 5 to 17 with acute myeloid leukemia, due to receive a stem cell transplant. The CDR3 here is CASSLLRSSGWGYNEQFF. CDR3 in DNA: TGTGCCAGCAGTCTCCTGCGTTCGTCCGGGTGGGGCTACAATGAGCAGTTCTTC.